These 29 T cell receptor beta chains share one sample of origin, sequenced in a study of T cell responses to AZD1222 COVID-19 vaccine. Libraries were prepared by immunoSEQ multiplex PCR; TCRdb keeps only in-frame clonotypes and omits some of them. Of more than 110,000 clones detected, about 91% appear once; the ten largest clones hold around 2.7%. The source was peripheral blood, collected on day 0 of AZD1222 vaccination. The receptors were gathered from an adult in good health.

The rearrangement uses TRBV12-5 and TRBJ1-3; 7 positions match TRBD1. The V gene end was trimmed by 5 bases and the J gene end by 3 bases; junction bases not matched to a gene: 7. Germline assignment: CDR1 LGHNT and CDR2 FRNRAP. The CDR3 consists of 15 residues. The CDR3 bases are TGTGCTAGTGGTCCTCAGGGGGGATATGGAAACACCATATATTTT. Protein product: CASGPQGGYGNTIYF. The full variable domain, completed using reference TRBV12-5 and TRBJ1-3, is DARVTQTPRHKVTEMGQEVTMRCQPILGHNTVFWYRQTMMQGLELLAYFRNRAPLDDSGMPKDRFSAEMPDATLATLKIQPSEPRDSAVYFCASGPQGGYGNTIYFGEGSWLTVV.

The table lists this clone with a few counts. This chain joins TRBV7-2 and TRBJ2-1, with TRBD1 identical over 9 bases. Looked up from germline, CDR1 is SGHTA and CDR2 is FQGNSA. Trimming at V came to 5 bases and at J to 2 bases, leaving 4 bases not matched to a gene. The CDR3 contains 15 residues. The CDR3 is CASSQDRGTYNEQFF. Here the CDR3 DNA reads TGTGCCAGCAGCCAGGACAGGGGAACCTACAATGAGCAGTTCTTC. Variable domain in full (rest from reference TRBV7-2 and TRBJ2-1): GAGVSQSPSNKVTEKGKDVELRCDPISGHTALYWYRQSLGQGLEFLIYFQGNSAPDKSGLPSDRFSAERTGGSVSTLTIQRTQQEDSAVYLCASSQDRGTYNEQFFGPGTRLTVL.

V gene TRBV27 combines with J gene TRBJ2-5; 7 positions agree with TRBD2. CDR3 length: 14 residues. Germline values: CDR1 MNHEY, CDR2 SMNVEV (reference sequence). V shed 2 bases, J shed 4 bases, and the junction held 4 bases outside the gene matches. The CDR3 sequence is CASSLGGSPETQYF. The CDR3 bases are TGTGCCAGCAGTTTAGGCGGGAGTCCAGAGACCCAGTACTTC.

As DNA, the CDR3 is TGTGCCAGCAGCTTGGAGGACGCTGTCTATGGCTACACCTTC. Translation: CASSLEDAVYGYTF. The rearrangement joins TRBV5-4 to TRBJ1-2; unclear D gene. The CDR3 runs to 14 residues. The germline CDR1 and CDR2 sequences are SGHNT and YYREEE (reference sequence). Between the trimmed V and J ends, which lost 0 bases and 4 bases, there was a span of 10 bases.

The J gene is TRBJ1-1, the V gene TRBV7-9; perhaps TRBD1 as D (6 bases). From germline, CDR1 is SEHNR and CDR2 FQNEAQ (reference sequence). The CDR3 spans 13 residues. V was cut by 3 bases and J by 11 bases, with 16 bases left in between. The CDR3 loop is CASSFPNRVGAFF. The CDR3 coding sequence is TGTGCCAGCAGCTTTCCAAACAGGGTGGGTGCTTTCTTT.

The chain links TRBV12-3 or TRBV12-4 to TRBJ2-1; no definite D call. The V gene lost 8 bases and the J gene lost 7 bases, with 15 bases spanning the gap. The CDR3 spans 13 residues. The CDR3 region is CASSISTRNEQFF. The CDR3 DNA reads as TGTGCCAGCTCCATATCTACAAGGAATGAGCAGTTCTTC.

This clone occurred once. As DNA, the CDR3 is TGTGCCACCAGTGATGTTAGGGGCACAGATACGCAGTATTTT. This sequence encodes CATSDVRGTDTQYF. This chain connects TRBV24-1 to TRBJ2-3; D is unclear. Germline CDR1 KGHDR, CDR2 SFDVKD. Trimming left V 3 bases short and J 1 base short, with 7 bases between. This CDR3 comprises 14 residues.

The V and J genes are TRBV6-1 and TRBJ1-3; D ambiguous. The V end was cut by 2 bases, the J end by 12 bases, with 11 bases between. This CDR3 has 12 amino acids. Per the germline V gene, CDR1 is MNHNS and CDR2 is SASEGT. CDR3 amino acids: CASSELKGYIYF. The CDR3 DNA reads as TGTGCCAGCAGTGAACTGAAGGGATACATATATTTT.

The rearrangement joins TRBV2 to TRBJ2-7; 10 bases line up with TRBD2. The CDR3 is 15 amino acids. Trimming took 1 base from V and 7 from J; bases not matched to a gene: 7. Germline V gives CDR1 SNHLY, CDR2 FYNNEI. The chain's CDR3 is CASSEVTSGEPEQYF. CDR3 nucleotide sequence: TGTGCCAGCAGTGAAGTAACTAGCGGGGAGCCGGAGCAGTACTTC.

V gene TRBV4-2 combines with J gene TRBJ2-7; perhaps TRBD2 as D (5 bases). This CDR3 spans 13 amino acids. V was trimmed by 1 base and J by 3 bases, leaving 7 bases between them. The germline CDR1 and CDR2 sequences are LGHNA and YNFKEQ. The CDR3 here is CASSQVGSYEQYF. The DNA of the CDR3 is TGTGCCAGCAGCCAAGTTGGGAGCTACGAGCAGTACTTC.

The J gene is TRBJ2-7, the V gene TRBV18; D remains unclear. The ends were cut back, 1 base at V and 2 bases at J, with 3 bases in the middle. CDR3 length: 12 residues. In germline, CDR1 is KGHSH, CDR2 LQKENI. In DNA form, the CDR3 reads TGTGCCAGCTCACCACGGACCTACGAGCAGTACTTC. Its protein product is CASSPRTYEQYF.

The chain combines TRBV11-2 with TRBJ2-5; tentative D call: TRBD2 (5 bases). Deletions cut 5 bases from V and 4 bases from J, with 11 bases between. The CDR3 runs to 13 residues. The germline V gene has CDR1 SGHAT and CDR2 FQNNGV. CDR3 amino acids: CASSQRTRETQYF. The CDR3 coding sequence is TGTGCCAGCAGCCAAAGGACTCGAGAGACCCAGTACTTC. The variable domain in full, with the rest retrieved from reference TRBV11-2 and TRBJ2-5, is EAGVAQSPRYKIIEKRQSVAFWCNPISGHATLYWYQQILGQGPKLLIQFQNNGVVDDSQLPKDRFSAERLKGVDSTLKIQPAKLEDSAVYLCASSQRTRETQYFGPGTRLLVL.

The chain joins TRBV15 to TRBJ1-6; D uncertain. The V gene lost 1 base and the J gene lost 9 bases, with 10 bases spanning the gap. The CDR3 runs to 14 residues. Germline values: CDR1 LNHNV, CDR2 YYDKDF (reference sequence). The CDR3 here is CATSRGPQASPLHF. Here the CDR3 DNA reads TGTGCCACCAGCAGAGGACCTCAGGCTTCACCCCTCCACTTT.

The table lists this clone with a count of one. The genes are TRBV4-3 and TRBJ2-3; D may match TRBD1 or TRBD2 (5 bases each). This CDR3 is 14 amino acids long. With 1 base removed from V and 0 bases from J, the gap between germline ends came to 5 bases. Germline V gives CDR1 LGHNA, CDR2 YSLEER. In nucleotides, the CDR3 is TGCGCCAGCAGCCAAGGGGACAGCACAGATACGCAGTATTTT. Its translation: CASSQGDSTDTQYF.

The genes are TRBV5-1 and TRBJ2-3; 12 positions match TRBD2. This CDR3 has 15 residues. Germline assignment: CDR1 SGHRS and CDR2 YFSETQ. The junction had 3 bases not matched to a gene; V was cut back by 4 bases and J by 3 bases. The CDR3 coding sequence is TGCGCCAGCAGCCCTAGCGGGGGGGGTACAGATACGCAGTATTTT. As protein: CASSPSGGGTDTQYF.

This rearrangement joins TRBV4-3 to TRBJ1-2; 8 positions agree with TRBD1. CDR1 LGHNA and CDR2 YSLEER come from the germline V gene. The CDR3 is 14 residues long. The V gene end was trimmed by 1 base and the J gene end by 4 bases; junction bases not matched to a gene: 2. CDR3 bases: TGCGCCAGCAGCCAAGTGACAGGGGTCTATGGCTACACCTTC. It yields the protein CASSQVTGVYGYTF.

This chain connects TRBV5-1 to TRBJ2-1; the D call may be TRBD1 or TRBD2 (5 bases each). This CDR3 comprises 14 residues. Trimming removed 4 bases at V and 14 bases at J, with 22 bases between. Germline values: CDR1 SGHRS, CDR2 YFSETQ. The CDR3 DNA reads TGCGCCAGCAGCCCCGACCCGGGGACGAGGTTCAAGTTCTTC. This codes for CASSPDPGTRFKFF.

A single count supports this clone. The J gene is TRBJ2-4, the V gene TRBV10-1; D unclear. With 4 bases removed from V and 4 bases from J, the gap between germline ends came to 8 bases. Germline CDR1 is WNHNN and CDR2 is SYGVQD (reference sequence). The CDR3 spans 13 residues. Here the CDR3 DNA reads TGCGCCAGCAGTGTAAATGGGAAAAACATTCAGTACTTC. Residues: CASSVNGKNIQYF.

The sample holds a few counts of this clone. The chain employs TRBV2 and TRBJ1-3; D not resolved. Trimming stripped 4 bases from V and 4 bases from J, with 14 bases between. The CDR3 is 15 residues long. Germline V gives CDR1 SNHLY, CDR2 FYNNEI. CDR3 sequence: CASSAIGGSGNTIYF. In DNA form, the CDR3 reads TGTGCCAGCAGTGCGATTGGCGGCTCCGGAAACACCATATATTTT.

The rearrangement joins TRBV4-3 to TRBJ1-5; D gene uncertain. Germline V gives CDR1 LGHNA, CDR2 YSLEER. Trimming cost V 2 bases and J 6 bases, with 8 bases left between them. The CDR3 has 13 amino acids. CDR3 nucleotide sequence: TGCGCCAGCAGCCAAAGCAGTGGTCAGCCCCAGCATTTT. Its protein is CASSQSSGQPQHF.

This sequence joins TRBV12-2 and TRBJ1-5. TRBV12-2 counts as a pseudogene. The CDR3 contains 14 residues. This CDR3 reads CASRLAGGERSQHF. In DNA form, the CDR3 reads TGTGCAAGTCGCTTAGCGGGGGGAGAGAGGTCCCAGCATTTT.

This chain links TRBV6-4 with TRBJ1-2, with D perhaps TRBD1 (6 bases). Per germline, CDR1 MRHNA and CDR2 SNTAGT. V was cut by 4 bases and J by 7 bases, with 19 bases left in between. This CDR3 is 15 amino acids long. The CDR3 coding sequence is TGTGCCAGCAGTGTCGTAGGGGGGGACCTCGGTGGCTACACCTTC. Translation: CASSVVGGDLGGYTF.

In DNA form, the CDR3 reads TGTGCCAGCAGCCAAAGCCGGGCACTTAACACCGGGGAGCTGTTTTTT. It encodes CASSQSRALNTGELFF. The chain recombines TRBV5-6 with TRBJ2-2, with D uncertain. The CDR3 consists of 16 residues. V was cut by 4 bases and J by 2 bases, with 15 bases left in between. Germline V lookup: CDR1 SGHDT, CDR2 YYEEEE.

This chain connects TRBV7-2 to TRBJ1-5; D gene ambiguous. This CDR3 has 12 amino acids. CDR1 is SGHTA, CDR2 FQGNSA, per germline. V lost 2 bases and J lost 6, with 5 bases in between. The chain's CDR3 is CASSLPRQPQHF. The CDR3, as DNA: TGTGCCAGCAGCTTACCGCGTCAGCCCCAGCATTTT.

The chain has TRBV30 and TRBJ2-1, with D possibly being TRBD2 (5 bases). The germline V gene has CDR1 GTSNPN and CDR2 SVGIG (reference sequence). The CDR3 contains 15 residues. Trimming stripped 7 bases from V and 5 bases from J, with 21 bases between. CDR3 sequence: CALKRSGNPHNEQFF. The CDR3 DNA reads TGTGCCTTAAAACGGTCGGGGAACCCTCACAATGAGCAGTTCTTC.

This clone was seen only once. The chain recombines TRBV2 with TRBJ1-2; D remains ambiguous. V was trimmed by 4 bases and J by 4 bases, leaving 7 bases between them. Germline V gene sequence: CDR1 SNHLY, CDR2 FYNNEI. The CDR3 is 12 amino acids. The CDR3 DNA follows: TGTGCCAGCAGTGGGAGAGGCTATGGCTACACCTTC. Encoded protein: CASSGRGYGYTF.

V and J are TRBV5-1 and TRBJ1-3; no clear D gene. V dropped 4 bases and J dropped 0 bases, with 14 bases sitting between them. CDR1 SGHRS and CDR2 YFSETQ come from the germline V gene. The CDR3 totals 16 residues. The CDR3 nucleotides read TGCGCCAGCAGCCCCGGCAGTCCGAGCTCTGGAAACACCATATATTTT. As protein: CASSPGSPSSGNTIYF.

J is TRBJ2-7 and V is TRBV18; 7 nucleotides match TRBD1. Germline lookup yields CDR1 KGHSH and CDR2 LQKENI. The V segment lost 3 bases and the J segment 2 bases; nucleotides outside the gene matches: 10. The CDR3 totals 16 residues. CDR3 sequence reads: CASSPSPDRPPYEQYF. CDR3 nucleotides: TGTGCCAGCTCACCCTCGCCGGACAGGCCCCCCTACGAGCAGTACTTC.

The J gene is TRBJ2-5, the V gene TRBV5-1, with D maybe TRBD2 (6 bases). CDR3 size: 13 residues. CDR1 is SGHRS and CDR2 is YFSETQ in the germline V gene. V lost 4 bases to trimming and J lost 3 bases, with 10 bases between them. CDR3 bases: TGCGCCAGCAGCCAGACTAGAAAAGAGACCCAGTACTTC. This sequence encodes CASSQTRKETQYF.